The 20 T cell receptor beta chains below all came from one sample that was sequenced in a study of PD-L1 blockade in urothelial cancer. Time point denoted: pretreatment peripheral blood. The repertoire was sequenced with immunoSEQ multiplex PCR; TCRdb's copy has only in-frame clones and lacks some. The sample yields around 40,000 clones, about 89% seen once. The sequenced sample was PBMCs, obtained around atezolizumab (anti-PD-L1) treatment. Receptors were obtained from a woman in her sixties with urothelial cancer.

The J gene is TRBJ1-2, the V gene TRBV6-5, with 10 bases identical to TRBD1. Germline CDR1 MNHEY, CDR2 SVGAGI. CDR3 length equals 15 residues. V lost 0 bases, J lost 8 bases, and 6 bases stayed unmatched. Here the CDR3 DNA reads TGTGCCAGCAGTTACTCGGACAGGGGGGTGTTGGGCTACACCTTC. The encoded protein is CASSYSDRGVLGYTF.

The chain has TRBV28 and TRBJ1-2; 8 nucleotides match TRBD1. Germline lookup yields CDR1 MDHEN and CDR2 SYDVKM. The V gene end was trimmed by 2 bases and the J gene end by 0 bases; junction bases not matched to a gene: 2. This CDR3 has 15 residues. Here the CDR3 reads CASSLGQGANYGYTF. The DNA for the CDR3 is TGTGCCAGCAGTTTAGGACAGGGAGCTAACTATGGCTACACCTTC.

The V gene is TRBV2, the J gene TRBJ2-1, with D hard to call. V was trimmed by 6 bases and J by 3 bases, leaving 6 bases between them. Germline V lookup: CDR1 SNHLY, CDR2 FYNNEI. The CDR3 spans 12 residues. The CDR3: CASRNFYNEQFF. As DNA, the CDR3 is TGTGCCAGCAGAAACTTCTACAATGAGCAGTTCTTC.

The CDR3 bases are TGTGCCAGCAGACCCCACGGGACTGTCGATAGCAATCAGCCCCAGCATTTT. Its protein product is CASRPHGTVDSNQPQHF. The gene calls are TRBV28 and TRBJ1-5, with TRBD1 as a possible D gene (5 bases). There are 17 residues in the CDR3. V was shortened by 6 bases and J by 0 bases, with 18 bases between the two germline ends. Germline CDR1 MDHEN, CDR2 SYDVKM.

The chain joins TRBV6-1 to TRBJ1-1, with D perhaps matching TRBD1 (6 bases). V was cut by 6 bases and J by 1 base, with 15 bases left in between. This CDR3 has 15 amino acids. Germline CDR1 reads MNHNS; CDR2 reads SASEGT. CDR3 DNA: TGTGCCAGCAGGGCCCCCAGGGGCAAGAACACTGAAGCTTTCTTT. Its protein product is CASRAPRGKNTEAFF.

The chain couples TRBV27 to TRBJ2-1; D is uncertain. V gave up 7 bases and J gave up 9 bases, with 19 bases separating them. This CDR3 region has 14 residues. Per germline, CDR1 MNHEY and CDR2 SMNVEV (reference sequence). The CDR3 nucleotides are TGTGCCAGCAAATCCGTACGGAACTACGGTGAGCAGTTCTTC. This sequence encodes CASKSVRNYGEQFF.

The DNA of the CDR3 is TGCAGTGCTACCGTGGGGGCTGGCTACACCTTC. Its translation is CSATVGAGYTF. J is TRBJ1-2 and V is TRBV20-1, with TRBD1 as a possible D gene (6 bases). This CDR3 is built from 11 residues. The germline V and J ends were trimmed by 4 bases and 7 bases, with 10 bases remaining between them. Germline V CDR1 and CDR2: DFQATT, SNEGSKA (reference sequence).

The chain has TRBV2 and TRBJ1-2; perhaps TRBD1 as D (5 bases). Germline V gene lookup returns CDR1 SNHLY and CDR2 FYNNEI. The CDR3 is made up of 14 amino acids. Trimming took off 3 bases at V and 8 bases at J, with 16 bases between the two ends. The CDR3 protein is CASSEQGSFSGYTF. DNA for the CDR3: TGTGCCAGCAGTGAGCAGGGTTCATTCTCCGGCTACACCTTC.

This chain uses TRBV18 with TRBJ1-4; D gene unclear. The V gene lost 2 bases and the J gene lost 0 bases, with 13 bases spanning the gap. Looked up from germline, CDR1 is KGHSH and CDR2 is LQKENI. The length of the CDR3 is 17 residues. Written as DNA, the CDR3 is TGTGCCAGCTCACCATCGATGTCGGGGACAACTAATGAAAAACTGTTTTTT. This translates into CASSPSMSGTTNEKLFF.

V is TRBV28 and J is TRBJ1-5; 8 nucleotides line up with TRBD1. This CDR3 contains 17 residues. Germline trimming cut 4 bases from V and 0 bases from J; bases unmatched to any gene: 8. The germline CDR1 and CDR2 sequences are MDHEN and SYDVKM. CDR3 in amino acids: CASSSTGTGISNQPQHF. The CDR3 DNA is TGTGCCAGCAGTTCTACCGGGACAGGTATTAGCAATCAGCCCCAGCATTTT.

J is TRBJ2-1 and V is TRBV25-1, with 8 bases aligning to TRBD2. This CDR3 is 14 amino acids long. V shed 6 bases, J shed 6 bases, and the junction held 7 bases outside the gene matches. Germline values: CDR1 MGHDK, CDR2 SYGVNS. CDR3 protein: CASSPWTSRNEQFF. CDR3 bases: TGTGCCAGCAGCCCTTGGACTAGCCGCAATGAGCAGTTCTTC.

The chain couples TRBV29-1 to TRBJ2-1, with 11 bases that match TRBD2. Looked up from germline, CDR1 is SQVTM and CDR2 is ANQGSEA. With V trimmed by 5 bases and J by 0 bases, 18 bases remained unmatched. The CDR3 consists of 20 residues. The CDR3 sequence: CSVPQIRPGLAEISYNEQFF. As DNA, the CDR3 is TGCAGCGTTCCTCAGATACGACCGGGACTAGCGGAAATCTCCTACAATGAGCAGTTCTTC.

The chain employs TRBV7-8 and TRBJ2-7; TRBD1 might be the D (6 bases). Trimming stripped 7 bases from V and 6 bases from J, with 19 bases between. Germline assignment: CDR1 SGHVS and CDR2 FQNEAQ. The CDR3 runs 14 residues. CDR3 DNA sequence: TGTGCCAGCACCACCCCCTACAGGGCCCGCGAGCAGTACTTC. Its protein product is CASTTPYRAREQYF.

This clone appeared a single time. This chain links TRBV9 with TRBJ2-2; 9 positions agree with TRBD2. Germline trimming cut 1 base from V and 1 base from J; bases unmatched to any gene: 8. The CDR3 extends over 18 amino acids. Per the germline V gene, CDR1 is SGDLS and CDR2 is YYNGEE. For the CDR3, the DNA is TGTGCCAGCAGCGTAAGCTCTAGCGGGACCCAGAACACCGGGGAGCTGTTTTTT. It codes for CASSVSSSGTQNTGELFF. Based on the CDR3 plus reference TRBV9 and TRBJ2-2, the full variable domain is DSGVTQTPKHLITATGQRVTLRCSPRSGDLSVYWYQQSLDQGLQFLIQYYNGEERAKGNILERFSAQQFPDLHSELNLSSLELGDSALYFCASSVSSSGTQNTGELFFGEGSRLTVL.

V is TRBV29-1 and J is TRBJ2-1; D gene uncertain. Trimming took 4 bases from V and 1 from J, leaving 2 bases between them. This CDR3 spans 11 amino acids. Germline assignment: CDR1 SQVTM and CDR2 ANQGSEA. CDR3 residues: CSVVSYNEQFF. Here the CDR3 DNA reads TGCAGCGTTGTATCCTACAATGAGCAGTTCTTC.

The rearrangement joins TRBV7-3 to TRBJ2-3, with 9 bases matching TRBD1. The CDR3 sequence is 15 residues long. Germline loops: CDR1 SGHTA, CDR2 FQGTGA. The junction had 10 bases not matched to a gene; V was cut back by 5 bases and J by 7 bases. The CDR3, as DNA: TGTGCCAGCAGCGTCCTCGGGACAGGGTACTATACGCAGTATTTT. Amino acids: CASSVLGTGYYTQYF. Variable domain in full (rest from reference TRBV7-3 and TRBJ2-3): GAGVSQTPSNKVTEKGKYVELRCDPISGHTALYWYRQSLGQGPEFLIYFQGTGAADDSGLPNDRFFAVRPEGSVSTLKIQRTERGDSAVYLCASSVLGTGYYTQYFGPGTRLTVL.

The chain uses TRBV5-1 and TRBJ2-7, with a possible D match to TRBD1 (5 bases). The V end was cut by 1 base, the J end by 2 bases, with 10 bases between. Germline V gene sequence: CDR1 SGHRS, CDR2 YFSETQ. CDR3 length equals 14 residues. CDR3 sequence: CASSLTGATYEQYF. The CDR3 nucleotides read TGCGCCAGCAGCTTGACAGGAGCAACCTACGAGCAGTACTTC. The whole variable domain, remainder taken from reference TRBV5-1 and TRBJ2-7, is KAGVTQTPRYLIKTRGQQVTLSCSPISGHRSVSWYQQTPGQGLQFLFEYFSETQRNKGNFPGRFSGRQFSNSRSEMNVSTLELGDSALYLCASSLTGATYEQYFGPGTRLTVT.

V gene TRBV5-1 combines with J gene TRBJ2-2; 8 bases fit TRBD2. The trim removed 7 bases at V and 4 bases at J, leaving 9 bases unmatched. The CDR3 consists of 15 residues. The germline CDR1 and CDR2 sequences are SGHRS and YFSETQ. DNA of the CDR3: TGCGCCAGCGGGCCCTTGGCGGGGGGCACCGGGGAGCTGTTTTTT. Its translation: CASGPLAGGTGELFF. The full variable domain, with the rest looked up from reference TRBV5-1 and TRBJ2-2, is KAGVTQTPRYLIKTRGQQVTLSCSPISGHRSVSWYQQTPGQGLQFLFEYFSETQRNKGNFPGRFSGRQFSNSRSEMNVSTLELGDSALYLCASGPLAGGTGELFFGEGSRLTVL.

The V call is TRBV7-3, the J call TRBJ2-7, with 7 bases matching TRBD1. Per the germline V gene, CDR1 is SGHTA and CDR2 is FQGTGA. The V gene end was trimmed by 4 bases and the J gene end by 4 bases; junction bases not matched to a gene: 4. The CDR3 is 13 amino acids. In nucleotides, the CDR3 is TGTGCCAGCAGCTCCCAGACAGGGTACGAGCAGTACTTC. Translating gives CASSSQTGYEQYF.

The chain has TRBV27 and TRBJ2-7; 8 bases agree with TRBD2. The trim removed 2 bases at V and 0 bases at J, leaving 0 bases unmatched. Germline-derived CDR1 and CDR2 are MNHEY and SMNVEV (reference sequence). This CDR3 region has 14 residues. The CDR3, as DNA: TGTGCCAGCAGTTTACGGGGGGGCTCCTACGAGCAGTACTTC. Translated: CASSLRGGSYEQYF.